Sequencing of this TCR beta chain was carried out in a study of spatial heterogeneity in lung cancer. About the research overall: Combinations of a unique TCR and a UMI were tallied in raw reads, and on average each appeared more than ten times.

Every molecule of TCR cDNA had its own unique molecular identifier. TCRdb independently ran MiXCR on the 5' RACE reads; one entry per CDR3 protein. This sample has 25,000 to 35,000 distinct CDR3 sequences, with about 10% found just once. The germline V and J ends were trimmed by 1 base and 0 bases, with 11 bases remaining between them. Germline V gene data show CDR1 as SGHKS and CDR2 as YYEKEE (reference sequence). The length of the CDR3 is 15 residues. The time point is: blood at routine non-recurrence follow-up after resection. Extraction of whole RNA from tumor, nontumor lung or frozen PBMC preceded unsorted sequencing.

J is TRBJ2-7 and V is TRBV5-5; D might be TRBD1 (5 bases). Sequenced here: PBMCs, sampled at follow-up. This receptor was identified in a female donor with early-stage non-small cell lung cancer. The CDR3 DNA reads as TGTGCCAGCAGCTTGTGGGGCCAGAACTCCTACGAGCAGTACTTC. Translating gives CASSLWGQNSYEQYF.